The clone carrying this T cell receptor (beta chain) has a handful of counts. Its specificity is unknown. A read error may produce the germline difference seen at one junction end. These data originate in a study of metastatic and nonmetastatic thyroid tumors. Study summary: Thyroid patients, malignant and benign, had repertoires compared across blood and tumor or nodule tissue. General study points: Across blood and tumor, TCR beta diversity in malignant thyroid tumors was reportedly significantly higher than in benign nodules.

Original methodology: A distant-metastasis classifier for papillary thyroid cancer was built using CDR3 differences across clinicopathological groups. With MiXCR, TCRdb reprocessed the PCR reads. TCRdb's processing, not the study's, gives the V and J calls here. The table has roughly 16,000 clones, 30% to 35% seen once; the top ten hold about 11%. No patient received treatment before thyroid surgery. This CDR3 comprises 19 residues. Per the germline V gene, CDR1 is MGHDK and CDR2 is SYGVNS. The sample comprised blood. This rearrangement joins TRBV25-1 to TRBJ1-4; D is possibly TRBD1 (5 bases). The receptor was derived from a female donor with papillary thyroid cancer or a benign thyroid nodule (not recorded which). Some clones in this sample may be carry-over from other donors' samples. The DNA for the CDR3 is TGTGCCAGCAGTGCCACGACAGAATCAAATCTCGGGAGACATGAAAAACCGTTTTTT. Protein: CASSATTESNLGRHEKPFF.